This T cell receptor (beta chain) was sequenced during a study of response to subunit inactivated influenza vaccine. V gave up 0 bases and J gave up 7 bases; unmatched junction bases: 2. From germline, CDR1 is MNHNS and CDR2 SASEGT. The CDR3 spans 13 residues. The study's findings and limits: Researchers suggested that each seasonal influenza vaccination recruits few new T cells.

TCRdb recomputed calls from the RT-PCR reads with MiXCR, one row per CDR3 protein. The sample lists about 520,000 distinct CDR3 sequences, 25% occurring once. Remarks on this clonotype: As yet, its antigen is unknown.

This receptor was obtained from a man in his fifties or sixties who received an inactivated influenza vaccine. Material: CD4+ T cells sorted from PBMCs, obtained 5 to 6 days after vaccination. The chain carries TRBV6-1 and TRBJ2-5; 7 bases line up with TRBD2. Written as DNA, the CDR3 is TGTGCCAGCAGTGAAGCCCCGGGGGGGACCCAGTACTTC. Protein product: CASSEAPGGTQYF.